The T cell receptor (beta chain) under discussion was sequenced for a study of vaccination effects on CD4 cells after COVID-19 (dated by TCRdb to the early 2020s). As for the study more broadly: Two doses of either the BNT162b2 or the mRNA-1273 mRNA SARS-CoV-2 vaccine were administered to participants. The study compared SARS-CoV-2 spike-specific CD4+ TCR repertoires before and after mRNA vaccination in COVID-19 convalescent patients and infection-naive vaccine recipients. Cultures from other donors in the study were sequenced using the Oncomine TCR Beta short-read assay on an Illumina iSeq 100. A total of 10 COVID-19 convalescent patients and several SARS-CoV-2-naive healthy vaccine recipients were included in the full study.

The ViraFEST assay stimulated PBMC with viral peptide pools and then used TCR sequencing to identify antigen-specific CD4+ T cell clonotypes by expansion. After less than eleven days of culture, CD4+ T cells were isolated with the EasySep CD4+ T cell isolation kit. Healthy vaccine recipients had no prior SARS-CoV-2 infection, confirmed by negative nucleocapsid antibodies before and after vaccination. A few million PBMC per well were cultured in IMDM with 5% human AB serum, 9 to 10 IU/ml IL-2 and gentamicin, plus 10 ug/ml peptides. Half of the culture medium was replaced with fresh IL-2-containing medium on days 3 and 7. Unless otherwise noted, each peptide stimulation condition was cultured in triplicate wells. Using Ficoll-Paque Plus gradient centrifugation, PBMC were separated from whole blood and then either used fresh or cryopreserved at -140C. Overlapping peptide pools spanned the spike proteins of SARS-CoV-2 and the common cold coronaviruses HCoV-NL63, HCoV-OC43 and HCoV-229E. The QIAamp micro DNA kit was used to extract genomic DNA from the cultured CD4+ T cells.

For this clone: The antigen it binds to is not known. Per-base qualities were not stored, and no clone one base away is much larger.

The library came from the immunoSEQ multiplex PCR assay. DNA from the cultured, isolated CD4+ T cells was subjected to TCR beta CDR3 sequencing. Turning to the authors' computational methods: The analysis removed non-productive TCR sequences, trimmed reads to the CDR3 region, and retained only CDR3s that were 7 or more amino acids long. The MANAFEST web app was used to pick out antigen-specific clonotypes by comparing their expansion in peptide wells with that in reference cultures. To count as positive, a clone had to show expansion at FDR<0.05 compared with the reference and with all other wells, an odds ratio above 5, and a frequency above 0.1% in two replicate wells. Clonotypes significantly expanded in SARS-CoV-2 spike wells and in at least one common cold coronavirus spike condition were defined as cross-reactive. Levenshtein distance calculated with the stringdist R package was used to assess CDR3 similarity, and unrooted trees were constructed with ape in R 3.6.1. Drawn from immuneACCESS, this table holds only the in-frame rearrangements with V and J called that TCRdb kept. Clones are partly lost; checked studies trace under half to an unresolved V gene and leave the rest unexplained. That table supplies the V and J calls and clone size; D and trimming were determined from the DNA. The sample records about 22,000 clones, roughly 80% of which are singletons. Of the sample, 15% to 20% is held by the ten largest clones.

General conclusions and limits of the study: Limitations of the study were the small number of convalescent patients and the absence of early post-infection timepoints. Among healthy vaccine recipients, nearly all vaccine-induced clones were SARS-CoV-2 mono-reactive, and only 1 of 255 was cross-reactive with common cold coronaviruses. Clones induced by infection and clones induced by vaccination both contracted markedly at late timepoints after vaccination, which fits with T cell responses waning over time.

CDR1 and CDR2 (PRHDT, FYEKMQ) derive from the germline V gene (reference sequence). The junction carries 13 bases between V and J, which are trimmed by 4 bases and 1 base respectively. Taken from cysteine to phenylalanine, the CDR3 has 15 residues. Only the CDR3 DNA is retained, 45 bases long and in frame from the first base. In this chain, TRBV13 is recombined with TRBJ1-1; 5 matching bases give a weak D call of TRBD1. This material consisted of CD4+ T cells from PBMCs cultured with HCoV-NL63 spike peptides, taken before COVID-19 vaccination. Explained via the paper, the cell subset or site label denotes: HCoV-NL63 spike overlapping peptide pool stimulation. This sequence was found in a human donor who received a COVID-19 vaccine. The CDR3 region has the sequence CASSSLSGENTEAFF. The DNA reads as follows: TGTGCCAGCAGCTCCCTCTCGGGGGAGAACACTGAAGCTTTCTTT.